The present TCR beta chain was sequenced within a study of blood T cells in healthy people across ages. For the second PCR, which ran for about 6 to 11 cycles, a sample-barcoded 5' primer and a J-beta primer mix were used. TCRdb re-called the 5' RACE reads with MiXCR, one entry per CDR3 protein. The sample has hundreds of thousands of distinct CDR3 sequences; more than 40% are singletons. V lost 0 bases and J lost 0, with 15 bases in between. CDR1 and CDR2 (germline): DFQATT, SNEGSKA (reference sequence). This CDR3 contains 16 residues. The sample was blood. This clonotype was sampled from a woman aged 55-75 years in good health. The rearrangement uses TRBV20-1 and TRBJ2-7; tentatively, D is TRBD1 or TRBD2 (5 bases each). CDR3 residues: CSARDPGAGSSYEQYF. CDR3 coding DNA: TGCAGTGCTAGAGATCCTGGGGCAGGGAGCTCCTACGAGCAGTACTTC.